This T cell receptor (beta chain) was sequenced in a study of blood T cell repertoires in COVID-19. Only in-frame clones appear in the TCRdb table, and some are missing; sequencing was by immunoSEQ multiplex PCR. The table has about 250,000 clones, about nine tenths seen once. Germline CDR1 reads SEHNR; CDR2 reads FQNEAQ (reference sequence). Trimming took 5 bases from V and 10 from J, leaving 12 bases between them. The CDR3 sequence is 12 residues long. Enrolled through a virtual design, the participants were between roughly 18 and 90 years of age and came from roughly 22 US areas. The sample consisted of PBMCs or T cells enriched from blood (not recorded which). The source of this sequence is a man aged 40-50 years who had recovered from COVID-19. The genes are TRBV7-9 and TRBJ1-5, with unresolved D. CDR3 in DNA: TGTGCCAGCAGCCCTGATAAACAACCCCAGCATTTT. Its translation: CASSPDKQPQHF.